Below, 4 T cell receptor beta chains from the same sample are listed, as sequenced in a study of response to subunit inactivated influenza vaccine. Via MiXCR, TCRdb re-called the RT-PCR reads, giving one row per CDR3 protein. The sample consists of some 640,000 distinct CDR3 sequences, about 14% of them appearing once. This specimen was PBMCs from blood, taken 14 to 15 days before vaccination. These receptors came from a man aged 50 to 60 who received an inactivated influenza vaccine.

This clonotype was counted between two and nine times. The gene calls are TRBV20-1 and TRBJ2-3; D is ambiguous. CDR1 is DFQATT, CDR2 SNEGSKA, per germline (reference sequence). The V and J ends lost 6 bases and 4 bases respectively, with 11 bases between them. The CDR3 runs 12 residues. The CDR3 nucleotides read TGCAGTGCGCGGTCACGTGCAGATACGCAGTATTTT. Amino acid sequence: CSARSRADTQYF.

This clonotype showed up just a few times. The chain uses TRBV6-2 or TRBV6-3 and TRBJ2-3; 8 positions match TRBD1. Trimming cost V 7 bases and J 4 bases; bases outside gene matches: 7. The V gene's germline CDR1 is MNHEY and CDR2 SVGEGT. The CDR3 is 14 residues long. The CDR3 DNA sequence: TGTGCCAGCATCGCAGGGGGCCGTGCAGATACGCAGTATTTT. The encoded protein is CASIAGGRADTQYF.

The chain combines TRBV7-2 with TRBJ1-4; 10 bases align to TRBD1. Germline values: CDR1 SGHTA, CDR2 FQGNSA. Unmatched junction bases numbered 4, after V lost 2 bases and J lost 7 bases. The CDR3 extends over 15 amino acids. CDR3: CASSLLTGGFEKLFF. CDR3 DNA: TGTGCCAGCAGCTTACTGACAGGGGGCTTTGAAAAACTGTTTTTT.

V usage is TRBV20-1 and J usage is TRBJ2-7; 13 bases are shared with TRBD2. V was pared by 4 bases and J by 4 bases, with 4 bases of the junction left unmatched. The CDR3 is 14 amino acids. Germline lookup yields CDR1 DFQATT and CDR2 SNEGSKA (reference sequence). For the CDR3, the DNA is TGCAGTGCTACAACTAGCGGGAGGGGTTACGAGCAGTACTTC. This sequence encodes CSATTSGRGYEQYF.